The sequence of this T cell receptor (beta chain) was determined in a study of shared clonotypes between healthy human individuals. For this clone: The target antigen is unknown.

Whole-study findings and limits: Sorted-subset samples were not fully sequenced, rarefaction indicated. Clonotype sharing levels among donors were expected to vary with sequencing depth. On the whole, naive subsets had larger estimated richness than memory subsets had.

The method was immunoSEQ multiplex PCR; TCRdb's version includes in-frame clones alone and lacks a portion of them. Of around 580,000 clones listed, roughly 98% are singletons. CD8 cells regarded as naive lacked CD45RO, were positively chosen for CCR7, and omitted terminally differentiated effector memory CD45RA+ cells. Germline V gene lookup returns CDR1 MDHEN and CDR2 SYDVKM. V was pared by 5 bases and J by 5 bases, with 19 bases between. The CDR3 is 15 amino acids. The chain has TRBV28 and TRBJ2-7; D is perhaps TRBD1 (8 bases). The TCR sequence derives from a man in his thirties or forties in good health. Sequenced: naive CD8+ T cells sorted from blood. CDR3 nucleotides: TGTGCCAGCAGTCCAGGACAGGGACGGGGGGACGAGCAGTACTTC. Its translation is CASSPGQGRGDEQYF.